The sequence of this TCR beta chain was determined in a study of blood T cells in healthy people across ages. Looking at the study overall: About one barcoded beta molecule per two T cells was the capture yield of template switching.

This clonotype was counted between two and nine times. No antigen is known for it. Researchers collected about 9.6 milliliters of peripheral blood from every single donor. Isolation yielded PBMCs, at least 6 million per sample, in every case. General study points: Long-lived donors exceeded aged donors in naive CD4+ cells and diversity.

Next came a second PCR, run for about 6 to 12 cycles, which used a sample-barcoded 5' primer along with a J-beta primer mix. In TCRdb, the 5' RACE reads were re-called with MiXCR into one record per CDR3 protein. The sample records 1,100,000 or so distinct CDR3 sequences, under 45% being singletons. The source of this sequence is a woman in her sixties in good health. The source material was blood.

The CDR3 loop is CASSDSRDSVYEQYF. CDR3 in DNA: TGTGCCAGCAGTGATTCGCGGGATAGTGTCTACGAGCAGTACTTC. The chain links TRBV6-1 to TRBJ2-7; D possibly corresponds to TRBD2 (6 bases). From germline, CDR1 is MNHNS and CDR2 SASEGT. The CDR3 loop spans 15 amino acids. The V end was cut by 3 bases, the J end by 3 bases, with 15 bases between.